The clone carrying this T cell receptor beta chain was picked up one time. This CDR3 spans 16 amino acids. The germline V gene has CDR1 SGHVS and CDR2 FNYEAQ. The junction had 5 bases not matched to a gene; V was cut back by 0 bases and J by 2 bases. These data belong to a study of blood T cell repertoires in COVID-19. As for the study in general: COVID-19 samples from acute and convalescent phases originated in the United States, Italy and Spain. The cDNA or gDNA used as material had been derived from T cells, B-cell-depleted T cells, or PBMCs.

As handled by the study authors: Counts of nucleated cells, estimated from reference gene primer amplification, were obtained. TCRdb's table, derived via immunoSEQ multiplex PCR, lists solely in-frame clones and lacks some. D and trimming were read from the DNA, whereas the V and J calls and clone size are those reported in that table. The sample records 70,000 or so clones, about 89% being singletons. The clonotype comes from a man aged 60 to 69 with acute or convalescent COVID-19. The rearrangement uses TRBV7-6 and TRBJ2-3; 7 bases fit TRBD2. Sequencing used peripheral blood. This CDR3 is CASSLAGLVNTDTQYF. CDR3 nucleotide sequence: TGTGCCAGCAGCTTAGCAGGACTAGTGAACACAGATACGCAGTATTTT.